This T cell receptor beta chain is drawn from a study of cytomegalovirus exposure and HLA in healthy donors. About the study: Findings of an earlier analysis included some 120 million unique TCR beta sequences from 170 million or so T cells.

V dropped 5 bases and J dropped 3 bases, with 13 bases sitting between them. The CDR3 sequence is 15 residues long. Germline V lookup: CDR1 SGHNT, CDR2 YENEEA. Turning to this clone: As yet, its antigen is unknown.

Primers included in the PCR were 60 Vbeta and 13 Jbeta primers. Clones were read by immunoSEQ multiplex PCR, and TCRdb kept only the in-frame ones, dropping some. The sample shows about 110,000 clones, around 83% of them seen only once. Overall study results and limits: As confirmed in vitro, a few CMV-associated chains were specific for CMV antigens. Earlier analysis looked at TCR beta V segments, and most were productive about 90% or about 30% of the time.

The sample consisted of PBMCs. This TCR was recovered from a woman aged 55-70 years in good health and CMV-seropositive. V usage is TRBV11-3 and J usage is TRBJ2-2; weak D call: TRBD2 (7 bases). The CDR3, as DNA: TGTGCCAGCAGCGAAGGGGGGGCGTACACCGGGGAGCTGTTTTTT. Protein product: CASSEGGAYTGELFF.